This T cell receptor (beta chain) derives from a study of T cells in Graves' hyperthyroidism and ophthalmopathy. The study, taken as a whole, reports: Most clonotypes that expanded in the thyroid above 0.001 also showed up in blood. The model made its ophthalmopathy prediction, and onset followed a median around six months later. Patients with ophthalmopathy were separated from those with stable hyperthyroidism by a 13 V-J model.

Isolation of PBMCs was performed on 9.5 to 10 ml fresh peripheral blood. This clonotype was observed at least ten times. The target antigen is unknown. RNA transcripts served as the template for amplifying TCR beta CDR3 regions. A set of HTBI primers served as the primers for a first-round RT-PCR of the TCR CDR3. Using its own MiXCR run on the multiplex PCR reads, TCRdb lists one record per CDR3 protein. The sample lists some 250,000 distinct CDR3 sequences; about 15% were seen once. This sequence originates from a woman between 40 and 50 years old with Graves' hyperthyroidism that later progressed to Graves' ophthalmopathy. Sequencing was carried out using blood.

As DNA, the CDR3 is TGTGCCAGCAAACTGACCCAGACGAGCCTTTACAATGAGCAGTTCTTC. This gives the protein CASKLTQTSLYNEQFF. The chain has TRBV6-1 and TRBJ2-1, with D hard to call. Trimming pared 7 bases from V and 4 bases from J, leaving 20 bases between. The V gene's germline CDR1 is MNHNS and CDR2 SASEGT. This CDR3 contains 16 residues.